The text below deals with one TCR beta chain. Per the study methods: Cell counts per sample came from amplifying reference gene primers. Assay: immunoSEQ multiplex PCR; the TCRdb copy retains only in-frame clones and omits some. V, J and clone size were drawn from that table, and D and trimming were deduced from the DNA. The table shows about 220,000 clones, with approximately 81% occurring only once. This sample was included in a study of blood T cell repertoires in COVID-19. Across the study: Sites in the United States, Italy and Spain provided acute and convalescent COVID-19 samples. Sources were T cells, B-cell-depleted T cells, or PBMCs; the material itself was cDNA or gDNA.

The length of the CDR3 is 14 residues. In germline, CDR1 is SEHNR, CDR2 FQNEAQ (reference sequence). V dropped 4 bases and J dropped 1 base, with 10 bases sitting between them. Sequencing input: peripheral blood. The clonotype originates from a woman aged 80 or over with acute or convalescent COVID-19. This chain connects TRBV7-9 to TRBJ1-1; D gene uncertain. CDR3 region: CASSSMTGNTEAFF. In DNA, the CDR3 is TGTGCCAGCAGCTCTATGACGGGGAACACTGAAGCTTTCTTT. Complete variable domain (other parts from reference TRBV7-9 and TRBJ1-1): DTGVSQNPRHKITKRGQNVTFRCDPISEHNRLYWYRQTLGQGPEFLTYFQNEAQLEKSRLLSDRFSAERPKGSFSTLEIQRTEQGDSAMYLCASSSMTGNTEAFFGQGTRLTVV.